This TCR beta chain was captured in a study of blood T cell repertoires in COVID-19. Study overall: Researchers got acute and convalescent COVID-19 samples from the United States, Italy and Spain. The cDNA or gDNA used as material had been derived from T cells, B-cell-depleted T cells, or PBMCs.

CDR3 length equals 15 residues. Losses at the gene ends were 6 bases for V and 2 bases for J; bases not matched to a gene: 9. Germline lookup yields CDR1 KGHSH and CDR2 LQKENI. This clone was recorded only once. As processed by the authors: Amplification with reference gene primers provided the estimates of nucleated cell counts. Repertoires were generated with immunoSEQ multiplex PCR, while TCRdb's copy carries only in-frame clones and drops some. V and J calls and clone size are those listed in that table; D and trimming were worked out from the DNA. Of 160,000 or so clones listed, about 84% are singletons. Adults between about 18 and 95 years of age took part from about 24 US areas.

The sample consisted of PBMCs or T cells enriched from blood (not recorded which). V is TRBV18 and J is TRBJ2-5, with TRBD2 matching 7 bases. The receptor was isolated from a woman aged 40 to 50 with acute COVID-19. The CDR3 DNA reads TGTGCCAGCTCCCTCGGGGGGACCACACAAGAGACCCAGTACTTC. Its protein is CASSLGGTTQETQYF.